This passage covers 23 T cell receptor beta chains from one sample sequenced in a study of vaccination effects on CD4 cells after COVID-19. These receptors have no identified antigens. ViraFEST expansion of antigen-specific CD4+ T cells with viral peptide pools preceded sequencing. The authors isolated CD4+ T cells after around nine days of culture. Either the BNT162b2 or mRNA-1273 vaccine was given to participants in two doses. The data were produced by immunoSEQ multiplex PCR, yet TCRdb's version contains in-frame clones alone and is incomplete. The sample carries 65,000 to 75,000 clones, around 70% recorded once. The sequencing here drew on CD4+ T cells from PBMCs cultured with HCoV-229E spike peptides, taken after COVID-19 vaccination. The receptor set was obtained from a human donor who received a COVID-19 vaccine.

The gene calls are TRBV14 and TRBJ2-1, with TRBD1 as a possible D gene (7 bases). Trimming removed 1 base from V and 6 bases from J, with 16 bases in between. Germline CDR1 is SGHDN and CDR2 is FVKESK. The CDR3 has 16 residues. The DNA of the CDR3 is TGTGCCAGCAGCCAAGTAGCAGGGGGGATTTTCAATGAGCAGTTCTTC. It yields the protein CASSQVAGGIFNEQFF.

The V call is TRBV7-2, the J call TRBJ2-7, with D possibly matching TRBD2 (6 bases). V lost 4 bases and J 0 bases, leaving 19 bases between the germline ends. The CDR3 consists of 17 residues. The germline gives CDR1 SGHTA, CDR2 FQGNSA. The CDR3 spells CASSSPTFGGSSYEQYV. The CDR3 DNA reads as TGTGCCAGCAGCTCTCCTACCTTCGGGGGAAGCTCCTACGAGCAGTACGTC.

The chain recombines TRBV6-6 with TRBJ2-7; 10 bases are shared with TRBD2. This CDR3 spans 14 amino acids. Germline V CDR1 and CDR2: MNHNY, SVGAGI (reference sequence). After removal of 6 bases from V and 0 bases from J, the junction contained 2 bases not matched to a gene. The CDR3 DNA reads as TGTGCCAGCAGGATAGCGGGGGGCTCCTACGAGCAGTACGTC. Translating it yields CASRIAGGSYEQYV.

J is TRBJ2-5 and V is TRBV6-5, with TRBD2 matching 7 bases. Germline V gives CDR1 MNHEY, CDR2 SVGAGI. This CDR3 is 13 amino acids long. J gave up 5 bases and V 6 bases, and 6 bases lay outside the gene matches. Here the CDR3 DNA reads TGTGCCAGCAGGATTCAGGGAGGGGAGACCCAGTACTTC. Translating gives CASRIQGGETQYF.

The CDR3 DNA reads TGTGCCAGCAGTTACGGCATACATAATTCACCCCTCCACTTT. Amino acids: CASSYGIHNSPLHF. The chain employs TRBV6-5 and TRBJ1-6; no firm D call. The CDR3 spans 14 residues. CDR1 is MNHEY, CDR2 SVGAGI, per germline. Trimming cost V 2 bases and J 5 bases, with 7 bases left between them.

J is TRBJ2-1 and V is TRBV3-1 (or the pseudogene TRBV3-2), with 14 bases lining up with TRBD2. CDR1 LGHDT and CDR2 YNNKEL come from the germline V gene (reference sequence). V lost 4 bases, J lost 5 bases, and 4 bases stayed unmatched. This CDR3 has 16 residues. DNA of the CDR3: TGTGCCAGCAGCCCGGGACTAGCGGGGGTAAACAATGAGCAGTTCTTC. Its translation is CASSPGLAGVNNEQFF.

This chain joins TRBV2 and TRBJ1-2, with D perhaps matching TRBD1 (5 bases). V was pared by 3 bases and J by 3 bases, with 14 bases between. The CDR3 runs 15 residues. The V gene's germline CDR1 is SNHLY and CDR2 FYNNEI. CDR3 protein: CASSEVSGTYYGYTF. The CDR3 DNA reads TGTGCCAGCAGTGAGGTGAGCGGGACCTACTATGGCTACACCTTC.

For this clone: At one end, the junction sequence differs from germline, possibly due to a read error. This sequence joins TRBV19 and TRBJ1-1, with TRBD1 matching 9 bases. The germline CDR1 and CDR2 sequences are LNHDA and SQIVND (reference sequence). The CDR3 contains 16 residues. The CDR3 nucleotides read TGTGCCAGTAGTCTCACAGGGGGCCGAGGGAACCCTGAAGCTTTCTTT. Translation gives CASSLTGGRGNPEAFF.

The V call is TRBV7-2, the J call TRBJ2-7, with 10 bases aligning to TRBD1. CDR3 length equals 16 residues. Germline CDR1 SGHTA, CDR2 FQGNSA. V was clipped by 5 bases and J by 1 base; unmatched bases: 8. The CDR3 loop is CASSRWGQGKSYEQYV. The CDR3 DNA follows: TGTGCCAGCAGCCGGTGGGGACAGGGGAAGTCCTACGAGCAGTACGTC.

The chain carries TRBV6-4 and TRBJ2-1, with 7 bases that match TRBD2. The germline gives CDR1 MRHNA, CDR2 SNTAGT. The CDR3 has 15 residues. V shed 2 bases and J 4 bases; nucleotides not matched to a gene: 5. DNA for the CDR3: TGTGCCAGCAGTGACCGGGCGGGGGAATACAATGAGCAGTTCTTC. It translates to CASSDRAGEYNEQFF.

This clone was seen only once. The chain joins TRBV25-1 to TRBJ1-6; 8 bases fit TRBD1. Trimming took 4 bases from V and 6 from J; bases not matched to a gene: 8. The CDR3 totals 16 residues. From germline, CDR1 is MGHDK and CDR2 SYGVNS. DNA for the CDR3: TGTGCCAGCAGTGCCCAGGACAGGGCCGGTAATTCACCCCTCCACTTT. The encoded protein is CASSAQDRAGNSPLHF.

This clone was found a few times. V and J are TRBV5-6 and TRBJ1-6, with D perhaps matching TRBD1 (6 bases). Germline lookup yields CDR1 SGHDT and CDR2 YYEEEE. The CDR3 is 15 amino acids. V lost 1 base to trimming and J lost 9 bases, with 14 bases between them. The CDR3 DNA is TGTGCCAGCAGCTTGAGGGGGGCGAATGGTTCACCCCTCCACTTT. Encoded protein: CASSLRGANGSPLHF.

This clone has only one observation. The chain links TRBV28 to TRBJ1-1; D is uncertain. Germline loops: CDR1 MDHEN, CDR2 SYDVKM. The length of the CDR3 is 13 residues. The V and J ends lost 6 bases and 1 base respectively, with 9 bases between them. As DNA, the CDR3 is TGTGCCAGCAGAATCCTACAGAACACTGAAGCTTTCTTT. Translation: CASRILQNTEAFF.

The chain is built from TRBV18 and TRBJ2-2; TRBD1 might be the D (6 bases). The CDR3 covers 16 residues. Germline V CDR1 and CDR2: KGHSH, LQKENI. Trimming shortened V by 3 bases and J by 6 bases, and 17 bases separated the two germline ends. The CDR3 DNA reads TGTGCCAGCTCACCCTACAGGGAACGGCAAGCCGGGGAGCTGTTTTTT. It translates to CASSPYRERQAGELFF.

The chain is built from TRBV6-2 or TRBV6-3 and TRBJ1-2; D remains ambiguous. V lost 0 bases, J lost 4 bases, and 12 bases lay in between. Germline V CDR1 and CDR2: MNHEY, SVGEGT. The CDR3 sequence is 15 residues long. The CDR3 bases are TGTGCCAGCAGTTACTCGAGTTCCACCATCTATGGCTACACCTTC. It specifies CASSYSSSTIYGYTF.

The V gene is TRBV5-1, the J gene TRBJ1-1; no clear D. This CDR3 comprises 15 residues. V was trimmed by 0 bases and J by 0 bases, leaving 9 bases between them. Germline V lookup: CDR1 SGHRS, CDR2 YFSETQ. The CDR3 nucleotides read TGCGCCAGCAGCTTGGTGTCGGGAATGAACACTGAAGCTTTCTTT. Protein sequence: CASSLVSGMNTEAFF.

This clone was seen once. This chain uses TRBV4-1 with TRBJ2-5, with TRBD2 matching over 9 bases. This CDR3 is 13 amino acids long. V dropped 4 bases and J dropped 5; count of bases not matched to a gene: 2. CDR1 and CDR2 from the germline V gene are MGHRA and YSYEKL. CDR3 DNA: TGCGCCAGCAGCCTTCTAGCGGGGGAGACCCAGTACTTC. It is translated as CASSLLAGETQYF.

The DNA of the CDR3 is TGTGCCAGCAGTCTCCAGGGTACGACTACCGACACCGGGGAGCTGTTTTTT. This gives the protein CASSLQGTTTDTGELFF. The genes are TRBV6-6 and TRBJ2-2; D tentatively fits TRBD1 or TRBD2 (5 bases each). The CDR3 loop spans 17 amino acids. Trimming took off 5 bases at V and 3 bases at J, with 19 bases between the two ends. Germline-derived CDR1 and CDR2 are MNHNY and SVGAGI (reference sequence).

The CDR3 loop is CASSYLGRDGRYSNQPQHF. The CDR3 bases are TGTGCCAGCAGTTACCTAGGGAGGGACGGACGATATAGCAATCAGCCCCAGCATTTT. The J gene is TRBJ1-5, the V gene TRBV6-2 or TRBV6-3, with D perhaps matching TRBD1 (5 bases). Trimming removed 2 bases at V and 0 bases at J, with 20 bases between. Germline CDR1 reads MNHEY; CDR2 reads SVGEGT. CDR3 length equals 19 residues.

The V call is TRBV5-1, the J call TRBJ2-7; D unclear. The CDR3 loop spans 16 amino acids. CDR1 is SGHRS, CDR2 YFSETQ, per germline. The V gene lost 0 bases and the J gene lost 6 bases, with 19 bases spanning the gap. The CDR3 loop reads CASSLGPRNPTGEQYV. The CDR3 DNA is TGCGCCAGCAGCTTGGGACCCCGAAACCCCACCGGCGAGCAGTACGTC.

The V and J genes are TRBV6-1 and TRBJ1-6; D is perhaps TRBD1 (6 bases). The germline V gene has CDR1 MNHNS and CDR2 SASEGT. The length of the CDR3 is 16 residues. Trimming removed 4 bases from V and 3 bases from J, with 13 bases in between. As DNA, the CDR3 is TGTGCCAGCAGTGGCGACAGGTTATTCTATAATTCACCCCTCCACTTT. The encoded protein is CASSGDRLFYNSPLHF.

The chain uses TRBV6-5 and TRBJ1-2; TRBD1 might be the D (5 bases). In germline, CDR1 is MNHEY, CDR2 SVGAGI. V was cut by 3 bases and J by 2 bases, with 10 bases left in between. CDR3 size: 14 residues. This CDR3 reads CASSYPTANYGYTF. Here the CDR3 DNA reads TGTGCCAGCAGTTATCCGACAGCGAACTATGGCTACACCTTC.

This clone showed up just a few times. V gene TRBV7-3 combines with J gene TRBJ2-6; D not resolved. The germline V and J ends were trimmed by 5 bases and 3 bases, with 14 bases remaining between them. The CDR3 extends over 16 amino acids. CDR1 SGHTA and CDR2 FQGTGA come from the germline V gene. The CDR3 reads CASSPFLLSGANVLTF. For the CDR3, the DNA is TGTGCCAGCAGCCCATTTTTGCTAAGTGGGGCCAACGTCCTGACTTTC.